The present T cell receptor beta chain was sequenced within a study of OX40 agonist ivuxolimab in advanced cancers. Study-wide results and limits: The average count of expanded clones was higher among CD8+ T cells than among CD4+.

Clones were read by immunoSEQ multiplex PCR, and TCRdb kept only the in-frame ones, dropping some. The table records about 38,000 clones, roughly 82% of them present only once. Details on this clone: Its antigen is still unknown.

Germline V CDR1 and CDR2: GTSNPN, SVGIG (reference sequence). V was pared by 3 bases and J by 7 bases, with 12 bases between. This CDR3 comprises 12 residues. The specimen was CD4+ or CD8+ T cells sorted from blood, collected in a trial of the OX40 agonist ivuxolimab. The TCR comes from an adult with an advanced solid tumor such as melanoma, head and neck, liver or kidney cancer. The chain couples TRBV30 to TRBJ1-2; a possible D gene is TRBD1 (6 bases). CDR3 nucleotide sequence: TGTGCCTGGAGGCAGGGGAGGGGTGGCTACACCTTC. This gives the protein CAWRQGRGGYTF.